This passage covers 2 T cell receptor beta chains from one sample sequenced in a study of OX40 agonist ivuxolimab in advanced cancers. The assay was immunoSEQ multiplex PCR, and TCRdb's table has in-frame clones only and misses some. This table has 75,000 to 95,000 clones, approximately 89% appearing once. Source: CD4+ or CD8+ T cells sorted from blood, taken in a trial of the OX40 agonist ivuxolimab. The receptors originated from an adult with an advanced solid tumor such as melanoma, head and neck, liver or kidney cancer.

The chain carries TRBV5-1 and TRBJ1-3; perhaps TRBD1 as D (6 bases). Germline V CDR1 and CDR2: SGHRS, YFSETQ. The V end lost 5 bases, the J end lost 0 bases, and 9 bases lay between the germline ends. The CDR3 runs to 14 residues. CDR3 protein: CASRRDNSGNTIYF. CDR3 DNA: TGCGCCAGCAGACGGGACAACTCTGGAAACACCATATATTTT.

The chain combines TRBV28 with TRBJ2-7; 9 positions agree with TRBD1. V was pared by 2 bases and J by 5 bases, with 4 bases of the junction left unmatched. The CDR3 runs 14 residues. The germline V gene encodes CDR1 MDHEN and CDR2 SYDVKM. CDR3 in amino acids: CASSLRGQGHEQYF. In DNA, the CDR3 is TGTGCCAGCAGTTTAAGGGGACAGGGCCACGAGCAGTACTTC.